These T cell receptor beta chains were read from a single sample in a study of blood T cell repertoires in COVID-19. TCRdb's copy holds only in-frame clones and misses some; the assay was immunoSEQ multiplex PCR. The sample has around 360,000 clones; roughly 90% are singletons. Sequencing was done on a sample of PBMCs or T cells enriched from blood (not recorded which). These receptors all stem from a woman between 25 and 40 years old who had recovered from COVID-19. The CDR3 runs from the conserved cysteine through the conserved F or W. D genes are given only for firm matches. For some rows the clone size is stated as once, few or many, or as a class when expanded; others skip it.

NA	NA	TRBV5-4	13	TRBJ1-1	TGTGCCAGCAGCTCGGGAGTGAACACTGAAGCTTTCTTT	CASSSGVNTEAFF
NA	NA	TRBV19	15	TRBJ1-1	TGTGCCAGTAGTATGGGCCAGGTCGGGGTCACTGAAGCTTTCTTT	CASSMGQVGVTEAFF
NA	TRBD1	TRBV15	14	TRBJ1-3	TGTGCCACCAGGACAGGGCACTCTGGAAACACCATATATTTT	CATRTGHSGNTIYF
NA	NA	TRBV9	15	TRBJ1-1	TGTGCCAGCAGCCCAAATGTCGGGGTCGACACTGAAGCTTTCTTT	CASSPNVGVDTEAFF
once	TRBD2	TRBV3-1/TRBV3-2	18	TRBJ2-3	TGTGCCAGCAGCCCTTCCGGGACTAGCGGGGTCGGCACAGATACGCAGTATTTT	CASSPSGTSGVGTDTQYF
many	NA	TRBV11-2	11	TRBJ1-2	TGTGCCAGCAGCGGGGGGGAGGGCTACACCTTC	CASSGGEGYTF
NA	NA	TRBV19	15	TRBJ2-5	TGTGCCAGTAGCCTTAGCGGAGTTATCCAAGAGACCCAGTACTTC	CASSLSGVIQETQYF
NA	TRBD1	TRBV5-4	13	TRBJ1-1	TGTGCCAGCAGCTTGGGACAGGGGACCAGTGCTTTCTTT	CASSLGQGTSAFF
NA	NA	TRBV27	14	TRBJ1-2	TGTGCCAGCAGTTTTCGACCCCCGCAGGGGGGCTACACCTTC	CASSFRPPQGGYTF
NA	TRBD1	TRBV13	15	TRBJ2-7	TGTGCCAGCAGCCCTGGGACAGGGAAGTCCTACGAGCAGTACTTC	CASSPGTGKSYEQYF
NA	NA	TRBV10-2	13	TRBJ1-5	TGCGCCACCCAGGGCGGGGCTGGTCAGCCCCAGCATTTT	CATQGGAGQPQHF
NA	NA	TRBV7-8	14	TRBJ2-7	TGTGCCAGCAGCTTAGGGCGGAGCTCCTACGAGCAGTACTTC	CASSLGRSSYEQYF
NA	TRBD2	TRBV7-2	18	TRBJ2-1	TGTGCCAGCAGCTTAGGACCCCTTAGTCCTAGCGGGGACAATGAGCAGTTCTTC	CASSLGPLSPSGDNEQFF
NA	NA	TRBV21-1	17	TRBJ2-7	TGTGCCAGCAGCTCCTGGGGCACTAGCGGGAGCATCTACGAGCAGTACTTC	CASSSWGTSGSIYEQYF
NA	NA	TRBV2	14	TRBJ2-7	TGTGCCAGCAAGGTTGAGGTCGGATCCTACGAGCAGTACTTC	CASKVEVGSYEQYF
once	TRBD2	TRBV5-1	15	TRBJ2-7	TGCGCCAGCAGCTTGGTTGCGGGAGGGGGCTACGAGCAGTACTTC	CASSLVAGGGYEQYF
NA	TRBD2	TRBV14	18	TRBJ2-3	TGTGCCAGCAGCCAAGAAGAGTATAGCGGGGGGGCCGCGGATACGCAGTATTTT	CASSQEEYSGGAADTQYF
NA	NA	TRBV10-3	14	TRBJ1-1	TGTGCCATCAGTGAAAATACGGGTGACACTGAAGCTTTCTTT	CAISENTGDTEAFF
once	NA	TRBV4-2	16	TRBJ1-4	TGTGCCAGCAGCCAAGCCCTCACTCCAGGGTTTCAAAAACTGTTTTTT	CASSQALTPGFQKLFF
NA	NA	TRBV19	13	TRBJ1-1	TGTGCCACAAAGCGGACGGAGAGAGACCAGGCTTTCTTT	CATKRTERDQAFF
NA	NA	TRBV30	13	TRBJ1-1	TGTGCCTGGAGGTGGAGTTTGAACACTGAAGCTTTCTTT	CAWRWSLNTEAFF
NA	TRBD1	TRBV5-5	15	TRBJ1-2	TGTGCCAGCAGCTTCCCGGGACAGGGTCCGAATGGCTACACCTTC	CASSFPGQGPNGYTF
few	TRBD2	TRBV27	15	TRBJ2-7	TGTGCCAGCAGTCAACTAGCGGGAGCCTTCTACGAGCAGTACTTC	CASSQLAGAFYEQYF
NA	NA	TRBV10-3	16	TRBJ1-2	TGTGCCATCAGATACGACAGCGGGGTTACTAACTATGGCTACACCTTC	CAIRYDSGVTNYGYTF
NA	TRBD1	TRBV5-1	13	TRBJ1-2	TGCGCCAGCAGCTTGCTGCAGGGGGGTGGCTACACCTTC	CASSLLQGGGYTF
NA	NA	TRBV6-2/TRBV6-3	13	TRBJ1-1	TGTGCCAGCAGTTACCTCGGGATCACTGAAGCTTTCTTT	CASSYLGITEAFF
once	TRBD1	TRBV5-6	14	TRBJ2-7	TGTGCCAGCAGCTTCGGGACAGGATCTACCGGGCAGTACTTC	CASSFGTGSTGQYF
NA	NA	TRBV12-3/TRBV12-4	13	TRBJ1-1	TGTGCCAGCAGCCTAACAGTGAACACTGAAGCTTTCTTT	CASSLTVNTEAFF
NA	TRBD1	TRBV5-1	16	TRBJ1-1	TGCGCCAGCAGCACGGGGACAGGGGGTTTGGGCACTGAAGCTTTCTTT	CASSTGTGGLGTEAFF
once	NA	TRBV5-8	14	TRBJ1-2	TGTGCCAGCAGCCCAGTCGACAGACTTACTGGCTACACCTTC	CASSPVDRLTGYTF
NA	TRBD1	TRBV24-1	16	TRBJ2-2	TGTGCCACCAGTGACCCGGGACAGGGGTTCACCGGGGAGCTGTTTTTT	CATSDPGQGFTGELFF
once	TRBD1	TRBV11-2	15	TRBJ1-5	TGTGCCAGCAGCTTACGGCAGGGGGCCGACCAGCCCCAGCATTTT	CASSLRQGADQPQHF
NA	NA	TRBV15	12	TRBJ1-5	TGTGCCACCAGCAGAGATCTTCAGCCCCAGCATTTT	CATSRDLQPQHF
once	NA	TRBV4-2	15	TRBJ1-4	TGTGCCAGCAGCTCACCGACAGCTATTAATGAAAAACTGTTTTTT	CASSSPTAINEKLFF
few	TRBD1	TRBV29-1	13	TRBJ2-1	TGCAGCGTGCGACAGGGGGCGAAAAATGAGCAGTTCTTC	CSVRQGAKNEQFF
NA	TRBD2	TRBV27	16	TRBJ2-3	TGTGCCAGCAGTTTGCTAGCGGGAGTCTCCGCAGATACGCAGTATTTT	CASSLLAGVSADTQYF
NA	NA	TRBV9	14	TRBJ1-2	TGTGCCAGCAGCACACCCAGCGGGAGGTATGGCTACACCTTC	CASSTPSGRYGYTF
NA	TRBD1	TRBV7-9	16	TRBJ1-2	TGTGCCAGCAGCTTAGCCGGGACAGGGGGCTCAGATGGCTACACCTTC	CASSLAGTGGSDGYTF
NA	NA	TRBV18	17	TRBJ2-5	TGTGCCAGCTCACCGGGTTGGAGCGCCCCAAGGCAAGAGACCCAGTACTTC	CASSPGWSAPRQETQYF
NA	NA	TRBV2	12	TRBJ2-5	TGTGCCAGCAGTGAAATAGCAGAGACCCAGTACTTC	CASSEIAETQYF
NA	TRBD1	TRBV3-1/TRBV3-2	15	TRBJ1-4	TGTGCCAGCAGCCAAGCGACAGGGGCAAATGAAAAACTGTTTTTT	CASSQATGANEKLFF
NA	NA	TRBV10-3	13	TRBJ1-3	TGTGCCATCAGTGAGCGGGGGGACTACACCATATATTTT	CAISERGDYTIYF
once	TRBD1	TRBV3-1/TRBV3-2	16	TRBJ1-4	TGTGCCAGCAGCCGCATCGGGACAGCAACTAATGAAAAACTGTTTTTT	CASSRIGTATNEKLFF
NA	TRBD2	TRBV19	15	TRBJ2-1	TGTGCCAGTAGTATGGGAGCGGGAGCCTACAATGAGCAGTTCTTC	CASSMGAGAYNEQFF
NA	NA	TRBV29-1	11	TRBJ1-1	TGCAGCGTTGACCAAGGGGCTGAAGCTTTCTTT	CSVDQGAEAFF